These 21 T cell receptor beta chains were all obtained from the same sample, sequenced in a study of cytomegalovirus exposure and HLA in healthy donors. Repertoires were generated with immunoSEQ multiplex PCR, while TCRdb's copy carries only in-frame clones and drops some. The repertoire holds about 120,000 clones, with about nine tenths as singletons. The specimen sequenced was PBMCs. These receptors were collected from a man between 18 and 35 years old in good health and CMV-seronegative.

The rearrangement links TRBV5-6 to TRBJ2-1, with unresolved D. V dropped 1 base and J dropped 0 bases, with 8 bases sitting between them. Germline values: CDR1 SGHDT, CDR2 YYEEEE. CDR3 length: 15 residues. The chain's CDR3 is CASSLLTLSYNEQFF. The CDR3 bases are TGTGCCAGCAGCTTGTTAACTCTCTCCTACAATGAGCAGTTCTTC. Supplemented by reference TRBV5-6 and TRBJ2-1, the full variable domain reads DAGVTQSPTHLIKTRGQQVTLRCSPKSGHDTVSWYQQALGQGPQFIFQYYEEEERQRGNFPDRFSGHQFPNYSSELNVNALLLGDSALYLCASSLLTLSYNEQFFGPGTRLTVL.

The chain joins TRBV7-6 to TRBJ2-5; 8 nucleotides match TRBD2. V shed 5 bases, J shed 5 bases, and the junction held 10 bases outside the gene matches. The CDR3 sequence is 15 residues long. The germline CDR1 and CDR2 sequences are SGHVS and FNYEAQ. The CDR3 loop reads CASSAVAGLDETQYF. In DNA, the CDR3 is TGTGCCAGCAGCGCCGTAGCGGGACTGGATGAGACCCAGTACTTC.

The rearrangement links TRBV2 to TRBJ2-3; 9 nucleotides line up with TRBD2. Germline V gives CDR1 SNHLY, CDR2 FYNNEI. V shed 5 bases and J 0 bases; nucleotides not matched to a gene: 18. The CDR3 runs 20 residues. The CDR3 sequence: CASSPRGAVAGDSSTDTQYF. The CDR3 bases are TGTGCCAGCAGTCCACGGGGAGCGGTAGCGGGGGACTCTAGCACAGATACGCAGTATTTT.

The CDR3: CASRGLAGRAGELFF. CDR3 nucleotides: TGTGCCAGCAGAGGACTAGCGGGGAGGGCCGGGGAGCTGTTTTTT. V is TRBV2 and J is TRBJ2-2, with 12 nucleotides matching TRBD2. From germline, CDR1 is SNHLY and CDR2 FYNNEI. This CDR3 is 15 amino acids long. J lost 6 bases, V lost 6 bases, and 5 bases had no gene match. Full variable domain (outside the CDR3, taken from reference TRBV2 and TRBJ2-2): EPEVTQTPSHQVTQMGQEVILRCVPISNHLYFYWYRQILGQKVEFLVSFYNNEISEKSEIFDDQFSVERPDGSNFTLKIRSTKLEDSAMYFCASRGLAGRAGELFFGEGSRLTVL.

CDR3 sequence: CASSFGQGAFPLHF. CDR3 coding DNA: TGTGCCAGCAGCTTTGGACAGGGGGCGTTTCCCCTCCACTTT. The rearrangement links TRBV11-2 to TRBJ1-6; 11 bases fit TRBD1. Trimming took 3 bases from V and 13 from J; bases not matched to a gene: 5. The CDR3 is made up of 14 amino acids. Germline V CDR1 and CDR2: SGHAT, FQNNGV.

The chain couples TRBV11-3 to TRBJ2-7; 8 positions agree with TRBD1. V shed 2 bases, J shed 2 bases, and the junction held 11 bases outside the gene matches. The germline V gene encodes CDR1 SGHNT and CDR2 YENEEA. CDR3 length equals 17 residues. CDR3: CASSLTIADRGTYEQYF. In nucleotides, the CDR3 is TGTGCCAGCAGCTTAACAATAGCTGACAGGGGAACCTACGAGCAGTACTTC.

This clone has just one count. V usage is TRBV19 and J usage is TRBJ2-7; 11 nucleotides match TRBD2. This CDR3 region has 16 residues. Germline V gene data show CDR1 as LNHDA and CDR2 as SQIVND (reference sequence). The J segment lost 2 bases and the V segment lost 4 bases, leaving 7 bases of the junction unmatched. CDR3 nucleotides: TGTGCCAGTAGTAAAAAGACTAGCGGGAACACCTACGAGCAGTACTTC. This codes for CASSKKTSGNTYEQYF.

This clone has just a few counts. The V and J genes are TRBV11-3 and TRBJ2-7; D possibly corresponds to TRBD2 (5 bases). Germline V gene lookup returns CDR1 SGHNT and CDR2 YENEEA. The CDR3 contains 13 residues. V lost 5 bases and J lost 6, with 14 bases in between. This CDR3 is CASSQILDSEQYF. The CDR3 DNA sequence: TGTGCCAGCAGCCAAATACTGGACTCCGAGCAGTACTTC.

This rearrangement joins TRBV5-1 to TRBJ1-4; D is ambiguous. Germline V gene lookup returns CDR1 SGHRS and CDR2 YFSETQ. The CDR3 has 12 amino acids. V gave up 3 bases and J gave up 13 bases, with 13 bases separating them. This chain's CDR3 is CASSSPERILFF. The CDR3 nucleotides read TGCGCCAGCAGCTCCCCAGAACGAATACTGTTTTTT.

V gene TRBV5-1 combines with J gene TRBJ2-1; 7 bases align to TRBD2. The germline gives CDR1 SGHRS, CDR2 YFSETQ. This CDR3 has 16 residues. J gave up 4 bases and V 0 bases, and 7 bases lay outside the gene matches. In DNA form, the CDR3 reads TGCGCCAGCAGCTTGGTTCTGGCTAGCGGATACAATGAGCAGTTCTTC. It encodes CASSLVLASGYNEQFF. Looking up the rest from reference TRBV5-1 and TRBJ2-1 gives the full variable domain: KAGVTQTPRYLIKTRGQQVTLSCSPISGHRSVSWYQQTPGQGLQFLFEYFSETQRNKGNFPGRFSGRQFSNSRSEMNVSTLELGDSALYLCASSLVLASGYNEQFFGPGTRLTVL.

V is TRBV10-3 and J is TRBJ2-1, with 7 bases identical to TRBD2. From germline, CDR1 is ENHRY and CDR2 SYGVKD. The CDR3 is 16 residues long. Trimming took 8 bases from V and 9 from J; bases not matched to a gene: 19. This chain's CDR3 is CAIGWTRPRQWGEQFF. In DNA form, the CDR3 reads TGTGCCATCGGTTGGACTAGACCCCGCCAATGGGGTGAGCAGTTCTTC.

The rearrangement links TRBV28 to TRBJ2-3; 9 nucleotides match TRBD1. Unmatched junction bases numbered 16, after V lost 7 bases and J lost 5 bases. There are 17 residues in the CDR3. The germline gives CDR1 MDHEN, CDR2 SYDVKM. The CDR3 sequence: CASTPLSPGQGRDTQYF. CDR3 coding DNA: TGTGCCAGCACTCCCCTTTCTCCGGGACAGGGACGAGATACGCAGTATTTT.

This clone has a single count. The chain carries TRBV5-1 and TRBJ2-5, with 12 bases identical to TRBD2. V trimming: 4 bases; J trimming: 5 bases; junction bases outside the gene matches: 12. The CDR3 runs 17 residues. In germline, CDR1 is SGHRS, CDR2 YFSETQ. The CDR3 DNA is TGCGCCAGCAGCAACGGACTAGCGGGACGCGGGGGGGAGACCCAGTACTTC. Translation gives CASSNGLAGRGGETQYF.

The chain recombines TRBV11-3 with TRBJ2-7; D gene unclear. Looked up from germline, CDR1 is SGHNT and CDR2 is YENEEA. This CDR3 has 15 residues. V lost 1 base, J lost 4 bases, and 14 bases lay in between. The CDR3 bases are TGTGCCAGCAGCTTAGCCTTAGTAGAAGCGTACGAGCAGTACTTC. Protein product: CASSLALVEAYEQYF.

This rearrangement joins TRBV15 to TRBJ2-4, with D uncertain. The V and J ends lost 4 bases and 5 bases respectively, with 15 bases between them. The CDR3 extends over 15 amino acids. Germline-derived CDR1 and CDR2 are LNHNV and YYDKDF (reference sequence). The CDR3 sequence is CATSNVETPENIQYF. The CDR3 DNA reads TGTGCCACCAGCAATGTTGAGACACCGGAAAACATTCAGTACTTC.

The CDR3 coding sequence is TGTGCCAGCATAAGGCTAGCGGGGAACACAGATACGCAGTATTTT. Protein: CASIRLAGNTDTQYF. This chain joins TRBV2 and TRBJ2-3; 9 nucleotides agree with TRBD2. CDR3 length equals 15 residues. The V gene's germline CDR1 is SNHLY and CDR2 FYNNEI. The V and J ends lost 7 bases and 2 bases, in that order; junction bases with no gene match: 7.

V is TRBV18 and J is TRBJ1-4; 8 nucleotides line up with TRBD1. V was pared by 4 bases and J by 10 bases, with 14 bases of the junction left unmatched. Germline loops: CDR1 KGHSH, CDR2 LQKENI. The CDR3 is 16 amino acids. Written as DNA, the CDR3 is TGTGCCAGCTCACGCTCTGAGACAGGGGTCGAAAGAAAACTGTTTTTT. Translated: CASSRSETGVERKLFF.

This clone was detected many times. This chain links TRBV19 with TRBJ1-1; D ambiguous. Germline CDR1 and CDR2: LNHDA and SQIVND (reference sequence). The CDR3 is 14 amino acids. V was cut by 4 bases and J by 1 base, with 10 bases left in between. CDR3: CASSTWRENTEAFF. The CDR3 DNA reads as TGTGCCAGTAGTACTTGGAGGGAGAACACTGAAGCTTTCTTT.

This clone was recorded many times. The chain links TRBV6-1 to TRBJ1-6, with 9 bases identical to TRBD1. With 10 bases clipped from V and 7 bases from J, the junction kept 8 bases outside the gene matches. This CDR3 region has 14 residues. CDR1 is MNHNS and CDR2 is SASEGT in the germline V gene. As DNA, the CDR3 is TGTGCCATTACTACCGGGACAGGGAATTCACCCCTCCACTTT. Encoded protein: CAITTGTGNSPLHF.

The chain has TRBV5-1 and TRBJ2-1; 7 bases align to TRBD2. CDR3 size: 17 residues. CDR1 and CDR2 (germline): SGHRS, YFSETQ. V shed 0 bases and J 6 bases; nucleotides not matched to a gene: 12. Here the CDR3 DNA reads TGCGCCAGCAGCTTGGCCTTTCTGCGGGAGAGTGCCAATGAGCAGTTCTTC. Translating it yields CASSLAFLRESANEQFF.

This chain uses TRBV11-2 with TRBJ1-1; no firm D call. Between the trimmed V and J ends, which lost 5 bases and 2 bases, there was a span of 3 bases. This CDR3 contains 11 residues. Germline V gene sequence: CDR1 SGHAT, CDR2 FQNNGV. The CDR3 sequence: CASSTNTEAFF. The CDR3 DNA sequence: TGTGCCAGCAGCACAAACACTGAAGCTTTCTTT.